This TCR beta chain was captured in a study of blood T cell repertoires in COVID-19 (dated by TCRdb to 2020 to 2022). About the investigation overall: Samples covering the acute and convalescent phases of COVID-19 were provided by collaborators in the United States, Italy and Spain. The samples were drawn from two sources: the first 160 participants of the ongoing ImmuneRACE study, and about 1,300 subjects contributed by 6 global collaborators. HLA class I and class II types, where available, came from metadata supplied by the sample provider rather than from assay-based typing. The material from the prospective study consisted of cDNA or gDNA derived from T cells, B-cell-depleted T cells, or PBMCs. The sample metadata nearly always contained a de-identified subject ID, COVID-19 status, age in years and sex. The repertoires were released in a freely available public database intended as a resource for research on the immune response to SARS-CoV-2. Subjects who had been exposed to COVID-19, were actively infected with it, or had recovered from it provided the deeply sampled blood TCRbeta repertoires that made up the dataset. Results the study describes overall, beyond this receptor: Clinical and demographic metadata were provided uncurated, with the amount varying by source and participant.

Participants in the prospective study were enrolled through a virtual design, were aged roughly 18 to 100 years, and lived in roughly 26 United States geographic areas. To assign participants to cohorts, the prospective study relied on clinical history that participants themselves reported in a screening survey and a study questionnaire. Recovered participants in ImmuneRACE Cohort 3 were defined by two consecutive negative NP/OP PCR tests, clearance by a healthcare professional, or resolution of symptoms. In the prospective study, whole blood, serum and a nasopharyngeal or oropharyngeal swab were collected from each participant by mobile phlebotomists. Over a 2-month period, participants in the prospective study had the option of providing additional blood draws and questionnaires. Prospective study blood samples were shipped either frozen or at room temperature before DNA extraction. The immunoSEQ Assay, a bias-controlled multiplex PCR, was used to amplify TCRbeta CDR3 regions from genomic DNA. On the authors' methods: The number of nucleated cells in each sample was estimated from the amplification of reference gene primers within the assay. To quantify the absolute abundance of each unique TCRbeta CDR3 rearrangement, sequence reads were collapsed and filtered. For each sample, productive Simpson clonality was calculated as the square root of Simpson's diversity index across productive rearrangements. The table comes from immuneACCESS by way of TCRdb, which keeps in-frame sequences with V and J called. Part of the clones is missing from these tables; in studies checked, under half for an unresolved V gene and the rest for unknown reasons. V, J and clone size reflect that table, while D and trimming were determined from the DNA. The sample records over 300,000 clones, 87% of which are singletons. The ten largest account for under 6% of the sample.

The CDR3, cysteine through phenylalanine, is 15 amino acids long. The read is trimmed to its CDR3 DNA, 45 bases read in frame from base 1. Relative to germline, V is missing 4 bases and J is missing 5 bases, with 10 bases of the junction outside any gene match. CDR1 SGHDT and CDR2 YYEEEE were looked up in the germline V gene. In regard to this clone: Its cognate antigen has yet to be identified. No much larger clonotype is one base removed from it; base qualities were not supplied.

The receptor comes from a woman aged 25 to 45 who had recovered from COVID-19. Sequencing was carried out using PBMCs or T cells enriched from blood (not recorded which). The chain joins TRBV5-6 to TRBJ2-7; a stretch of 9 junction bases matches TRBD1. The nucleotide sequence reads TGTGCCAGCAGCAGGATGGGGACAGGGACCGACGAGCAGTACTTC. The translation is CASSRMGTGTDEQYF.